The 29 T cell receptor beta chains reported below all come from one sample, sequenced in a study of shared clonotypes between healthy human individuals. Only in-frame clones appear in the TCRdb table, and some are missing; sequencing was by immunoSEQ multiplex PCR. Of 400,000 to 500,000 clones listed, approximately 80% are singletons. Sequences were obtained from PBMCs. These receptors were collected from a woman aged 40 to 50 in good health. Some clones in this sample may be carry-over from other donors' samples.

The gene calls are TRBV5-4 and TRBJ2-2; weak D call: TRBD2 (6 bases). The CDR3 has 13 residues. The V gene's germline CDR1 is SGHNT and CDR2 YYREEE (reference sequence). Trimming took 3 bases from V and 4 from J, leaving 7 bases between them. CDR3: CASSSRGTGELFF. DNA of the CDR3: TGTGCCAGCAGCTCGCGGGGCACCGGGGAGCTGTTTTTT.

The chain couples TRBV5-4 to TRBJ1-2; the D is unclear. Trimming cost V 0 bases and J 4 bases, with 16 bases left between them. Germline CDR1 and CDR2: SGHNT and YYREEE (reference sequence). This CDR3 comprises 16 residues. CDR3 nucleotides: TGTGCCAGCAGCTTGGAACGGGTCGACTCTATCTATGGCTACACCTTC. It encodes CASSLERVDSIYGYTF.

The table lists this clone with a count of one. The chain recombines TRBV4-3 with TRBJ1-1, with 7 bases fitting TRBD1. The V segment lost 4 bases and the J segment 2 bases; nucleotides outside the gene matches: 10. Germline V gives CDR1 LGHNA, CDR2 YSLEER. The CDR3 sequence is 16 residues long. The CDR3 spells CASSRSAGQKNTEAFF. The CDR3 DNA reads as TGCGCCAGCAGCCGAAGCGCGGGACAGAAAAACACTGAAGCTTTCTTT.

V usage is TRBV29-1 and J usage is TRBJ1-2; possible D gene TRBD1, 5 bases. This CDR3 comprises 13 residues. With 4 bases removed from V and 4 bases from J, the gap between germline ends came to 13 bases. Germline values: CDR1 SQVTM, CDR2 ANQGSEA. Here the CDR3 DNA reads TGCAGCGTTGGTTCAGGGTCAGGCTATGGCTACACCTTC. Translated: CSVGSGSGYGYTF.

This clone showed up just once. The sample holds other DNA sequences that translate to the same CDR3. The genes are TRBV27 and TRBJ2-2; D is perhaps TRBD2 (6 bases). The CDR3 sequence is 16 residues long. The germline CDR1 and CDR2 sequences are MNHEY and SMNVEV (reference sequence). The V end lost 2 bases, the J end lost 0 bases, and 10 bases lay between the germline ends. This chain's CDR3 is CASSLISGPNTGELFF. The DNA for the CDR3 is TGTGCCAGCAGTTTAATTAGCGGACCGAACACCGGGGAGCTGTTTTTT.

The V gene is TRBV18, the J gene TRBJ2-3; the match to TRBD1 covers 8 bases. Germline assignment: CDR1 KGHSH and CDR2 LQKENI. The J segment lost 0 bases and the V segment lost 3 bases, leaving 8 bases of the junction unmatched. The CDR3 is 17 residues long. The CDR3 nucleotides read TGTGCCAGCTCACCCAAGACAGGGGACGCTAGCACAGATACGCAGTATTTT. It yields the protein CASSPKTGDASTDTQYF.

CDR3 nucleotides: TGTGCCAGCAGCTTAGGGATAGGGAAGAGCACTGAAGCTTTCTTT. Protein product: CASSLGIGKSTEAFF. The V call is TRBV7-2, the J call TRBJ1-1; D unclear. V was shortened by 1 base and J by 4 bases, with 13 bases between the two germline ends. The V gene's germline CDR1 is SGHTA and CDR2 FQGNSA. The CDR3 is 15 amino acids. Looking up the rest from reference TRBV7-2 and TRBJ1-1 gives the full variable domain: GAGVSQSPSNKVTEKGKDVELRCDPISGHTALYWYRQSLGQGLEFLIYFQGNSAPDKSGLPSDRFSAERTGGSVSTLTIQRTQQEDSAVYLCASSLGIGKSTEAFFGQGTRLTVV.

The chain combines TRBV19 with TRBJ2-7; no reliable D call. Per the germline V gene, CDR1 is LNHDA and CDR2 is SQIVND (reference sequence). V shed 7 bases and J shed 5 bases, with 18 bases lying between them. The CDR3 extends over 14 amino acids. The CDR3 loop reads CASTTNIETHEQYF. DNA for the CDR3: TGTGCCAGTACCACCAATATAGAGACGCACGAGCAGTACTTC.

This clone occurred a few times. This chain connects TRBV6-4 to TRBJ2-5, with 9 nucleotides matching TRBD2. V lost 6 bases to trimming and J lost 5 bases; unmatched junction nucleotides: 10. Germline V gives CDR1 MRHNA, CDR2 SNTAGT. This CDR3 is built from 15 residues. In nucleotides, the CDR3 is TGTGCCAGCAGCGAGCAGACTAGCGGTGGCGAGACCCAGTACTTC. This sequence encodes CASSEQTSGGETQYF.

The rearrangement links TRBV7-3 to TRBJ2-1; no clear D. Germline loops: CDR1 SGHTA, CDR2 FQGTGA. CDR3 size: 16 residues. The ends were cut back, 3 bases at V and 4 bases at J, with 16 bases in the middle. The CDR3 loop is CASSFQPGERYNEQFF. CDR3 nucleotides: TGTGCCAGCAGCTTCCAACCGGGCGAGAGATACAATGAGCAGTTCTTC.

The chain couples TRBV5-1 to TRBJ1-2; weak D call: TRBD1 (5 bases). The germline V gene has CDR1 SGHRS and CDR2 YFSETQ. V was shortened by 4 bases and J by 3 bases, with 10 bases between the two germline ends. This CDR3 is built from 13 residues. CDR3 sequence reads: CASSPDSDYGYTF. CDR3 sequence (DNA): TGCGCCAGCAGCCCCGACAGTGACTATGGCTACACCTTC.

The chain links TRBV30 to TRBJ2-5, with D perhaps TRBD2 (5 bases). The CDR3 sequence is 12 residues long. Germline CDR1 reads GTSNPN; CDR2 reads SVGIG (reference sequence). Trimming shortened V by 2 bases and J by 4 bases, and 8 bases separated the two germline ends. CDR3 DNA: TGTGCCTGGAGTACTAGTGGAGAGACCCAGTACTTC. This gives the protein CAWSTSGETQYF.

J is TRBJ1-4 and V is TRBV30; 9 nucleotides align to TRBD1. The V gene's germline CDR1 is GTSNPN and CDR2 SVGIG (reference sequence). Germline trimming cut 5 bases from V and 7 bases from J; bases unmatched to any gene: 8. The CDR3 is 14 residues long. CDR3: CAWARTGVGEKLFF. CDR3 nucleotide sequence: TGTGCCTGGGCCCGGACAGGGGTTGGTGAAAAACTGTTTTTT.

V gene TRBV19 combines with J gene TRBJ1-4; TRBD1 matches at 7 bases. The CDR3 length is 14 residues. Germline V gene lookup returns CDR1 LNHDA and CDR2 SQIVND (reference sequence). Trimming cost V 3 bases and J 8 bases; bases outside gene matches: 6. CDR3 region: CASSMGTAGEKLFF. The CDR3 region has the DNA TGTGCCAGTAGTATGGGGACAGCGGGCGAAAAACTGTTTTTT.

V is TRBV6-6 and J is TRBJ1-2, with D perhaps matching TRBD1 (6 bases). From germline, CDR1 is MNHNY and CDR2 SVGAGI (reference sequence). Trimming shortened V by 6 bases and J by 7 bases, and 15 bases separated the two germline ends. There are 13 residues in the CDR3. This CDR3 is CASSTDSMGGYTF. As DNA, the CDR3 is TGTGCCAGCAGCACGGACAGCATGGGTGGCTACACCTTC.

The V and J genes are TRBV6-5 and TRBJ2-3; unclear D gene. In germline, CDR1 is MNHEY, CDR2 SVGAGI. This CDR3 comprises 13 residues. V was pared by 5 bases and J by 5 bases, with 11 bases between. The CDR3 DNA sequence: TGTGCCAGCAGTCTACCGTCCCGAGATACGCAGTATTTT. As protein: CASSLPSRDTQYF.

This chain joins TRBV5-1 and TRBJ2-2; D is unclear. Trimming stripped 1 base from V and 3 bases from J, with 10 bases between. This CDR3 region has 15 residues. The V gene's germline CDR1 is SGHRS and CDR2 YFSETQ. The CDR3 nucleotides are TGCGCCAGCAGCTTGCAAGAGGTCGACACCGGGGAGCTGTTTTTT. This encodes CASSLQEVDTGELFF. The full variable domain, completed using reference TRBV5-1 and TRBJ2-2, is KAGVTQTPRYLIKTRGQQVTLSCSPISGHRSVSWYQQTPGQGLQFLFEYFSETQRNKGNFPGRFSGRQFSNSRSEMNVSTLELGDSALYLCASSLQEVDTGELFFGEGSRLTVL.

The CDR3 loop reads CASTTGTGDNSNQPQHF. For the CDR3, the DNA is TGTGCCAGCACTACCGGGACAGGGGACAATAGCAATCAGCCCCAGCATTTT. This chain links TRBV19 with TRBJ1-5; 10 bases match TRBD1. With 9 bases clipped from V and 0 bases from J, the junction kept 11 bases outside the gene matches. CDR3 length: 17 amino acids. Germline V gives CDR1 LNHDA, CDR2 SQIVND (reference sequence).

V usage is TRBV11-2 and J usage is TRBJ2-5; D not resolved. This CDR3 is built from 14 residues. V lost 2 bases and J lost 5, with 12 bases in between. Germline V CDR1 and CDR2: SGHAT, FQNNGV. The CDR3 is CASSLQSARETQYF. The CDR3 DNA is TGTGCCAGCAGCTTACAGTCAGCGAGGGAGACCCAGTACTTC.

The chain has TRBV6-5 and TRBJ1-2; D uncertain. The V gene's germline CDR1 is MNHEY and CDR2 SVGAGI. V gave up 8 bases and J gave up 2 bases, with 12 bases separating them. The CDR3 is made up of 13 amino acids. CDR3 protein: CASRPSGNYGYTF. The CDR3 DNA is TGTGCCAGCCGTCCGTCTGGGAACTATGGCTACACCTTC.

This clone was seen ten or more times. This sample also contains other DNA sequences that code for the same CDR3. V is TRBV4-3 and J is TRBJ2-7; perhaps TRBD2 as D (6 bases). CDR1 and CDR2 from the germline V gene are LGHNA and YSLEER. This CDR3 region has 15 residues. With 0 bases removed from V and 6 bases from J, the gap between germline ends came to 15 bases. In nucleotides, the CDR3 is TGCGCCAGCAGCCAAGAGATCGGGAGTTCCGGCGAGCAGTACTTC. It codes for CASSQEIGSSGEQYF.

As for this clone: The sample has other DNA sequences that encode this CDR3 too. This chain links TRBV19 with TRBJ2-7; TRBD1 matches at 8 bases. This CDR3 has 14 residues. The germline V gene encodes CDR1 LNHDA and CDR2 SQIVND (reference sequence). After removal of 6 bases from V and 0 bases from J, the junction contained 4 bases not matched to a gene. The CDR3 nucleotides are TGTGCCAGTAGCCGGGACAGGAGCTCCTACGAGCAGTACTTC. Translated: CASSRDRSSYEQYF.

A remark on this clone: A much larger clone lies one base from this, so it may be a read error. Other DNA variants within this sample encode the same CDR3. CDR3 DNA: TGCGCCAGCAGTCGGACAGACTCCTACAATGAGCAGTTCTTC. This encodes CASSRTDSYNEQFF. This sequence joins TRBV5-1 and TRBJ2-1, with D possibly matching TRBD1 (6 bases). Trimming stripped 5 bases from V and 0 bases from J, with 9 bases between. There are 14 residues in the CDR3. Germline V gene lookup returns CDR1 SGHRS and CDR2 YFSETQ. The full variable domain, with the rest looked up from reference TRBV5-1 and TRBJ2-1, is KAGVTQTPRYLIKTRGQQVTLSCSPISGHRSVSWYQQTPGQGLQFLFEYFSETQRNKGNFPGRFSGRQFSNSRSEMNVSTLELGDSALYLCASSRTDSYNEQFFGPGTRLTVL.

This clone was recorded a few times. The chain uses TRBV18 and TRBJ1-4; 7 positions match TRBD1. The germline gives CDR1 KGHSH, CDR2 LQKENI. J lost 4 bases, V lost 2 bases, and 7 bases had no gene match. This CDR3 has 16 residues. CDR3 sequence: CASSPTTTGYNEKLFF. The CDR3 DNA is TGTGCCAGCTCACCAACTACGACAGGGTATAATGAAAAACTGTTTTTT. Filled out from reference TRBV18 and TRBJ1-4, the complete variable domain reads NAGVMQNPRHLVRRRGQEARLRCSPMKGHSHVYWYRQLPEEGLKFMVYLQKENIIDESGMPKERFSAEFPKEGPSILRIQQVVRGDSAAYFCASSPTTTGYNEKLFFGSGTQLSVL.

There are a few counts of this clone. The chain has TRBV19 and TRBJ1-5; a possible D gene is TRBD1 (6 bases). Germline V gene data show CDR1 as LNHDA and CDR2 as SQIVND (reference sequence). This CDR3 region has 14 residues. V lost 9 bases and J 0 bases, leaving 12 bases between the germline ends. CDR3 DNA: TGTGCCAGCCAACAGGGATATAGCAATCAGCCCCAGCATTTT. Protein: CASQQGYSNQPQHF.

The rearrangement joins TRBV7-2 to TRBJ1-2; 8 nucleotides align to TRBD1. CDR3 length equals 13 residues. Germline V gene data show CDR1 as SGHTA and CDR2 as FQGNSA. After removal of 3 bases from V and 7 bases from J, the junction contained 4 bases not matched to a gene. Written as DNA, the CDR3 is TGTGCCAGCAGCTTCCCAGGGGGCGGTGGCTACACCTTC. This gives the protein CASSFPGGGGYTF. The whole variable domain, remainder taken from reference TRBV7-2 and TRBJ1-2, is GAGVSQSPSNKVTEKGKDVELRCDPISGHTALYWYRQSLGQGLEFLIYFQGNSAPDKSGLPSDRFSAERTGGSVSTLTIQRTQQEDSAVYLCASSFPGGGGYTFGSGTRLTVV.

This clone occurred a few times. CDR3: CASSLEGQGADEQYF. The CDR3 bases are TGCGCCAGCAGCTTGGAGGGACAGGGGGCCGACGAGCAGTACTTC. The chain combines TRBV5-1 with TRBJ2-7, with 12 positions matching TRBD1. CDR3 size: 15 residues. Germline CDR1 is SGHRS and CDR2 is YFSETQ. Trimming took 0 bases from V and 5 from J; bases not matched to a gene: 3. Combining the CDR3 with reference TRBV5-1 and TRBJ2-7 gives the whole variable domain KAGVTQTPRYLIKTRGQQVTLSCSPISGHRSVSWYQQTPGQGLQFLFEYFSETQRNKGNFPGRFSGRQFSNSRSEMNVSTLELGDSALYLCASSLEGQGADEQYFGPGTRLTVT.

The gene calls are TRBV18 and TRBJ2-1; TRBD1 aligns across 7 bases. Germline-derived CDR1 and CDR2 are KGHSH and LQKENI. Unmatched junction bases numbered 2, after V lost 6 bases and J lost 6 bases. The CDR3 totals 12 residues. CDR3 coding DNA: TGTGCCAGCTCTTACAGGGGCAATGAGCAGTTCTTC. The encoded protein is CASSYRGNEQFF.

In this sample, this clone turned up once. V usage is TRBV11-2 and J usage is TRBJ2-1, with TRBD1 identical over 7 bases. CDR1 and CDR2 from the germline V gene are SGHAT and FQNNGV. V shed 4 bases and J 4 bases; nucleotides not matched to a gene: 7. The CDR3 is 15 residues long. The CDR3 loop is CASSYAGTEYNEQFF. DNA of the CDR3: TGTGCCAGCAGCTATGCCGGGACAGAGTACAATGAGCAGTTCTTC.